Below, 10 T cell receptor beta chains from the same sample are listed, as sequenced in a study of blood T cell repertoires in COVID-19. Data came from immunoSEQ multiplex PCR; TCRdb stores just in-frame clones and leaves some out. The sample carries a few hundred thousand clones, about 80% recorded once. The sequenced sample consisted of peripheral blood. These receptors were collected from an elderly woman with acute or convalescent COVID-19.

This clone has a handful of counts. This chain joins TRBV3-1 (or the pseudogene TRBV3-2) and TRBJ1-3; 11 bases align to TRBD1. With 1 base clipped from V and 0 bases from J, the junction kept 8 bases outside the gene matches. The germline V gene has CDR1 LGHDT and CDR2 YNNKEL (reference sequence). The CDR3 is 19 amino acids. The CDR3 DNA follows: TGTGCCAGCAGCCAAGCCCGGGGGGGACAGGGGGGCTCTGGAAACACCATATATTTT. Its protein is CASSQARGGQGGSGNTIYF.

The chain links TRBV5-1 to TRBJ2-3; TRBD2 matches 10 bases. The V gene end was trimmed by 0 bases and the J gene end by 3 bases; junction bases not matched to a gene: 7. This CDR3 is 17 amino acids long. Germline lookup yields CDR1 SGHRS and CDR2 YFSETQ. The CDR3, as DNA: TGCGCCAGCAGCTTGGCCCCAGCGGGAGGGGGAACAGATACGCAGTATTTT. Residues: CASSLAPAGGGTDTQYF.

The chain links TRBV7-9 to TRBJ2-3; TRBD2 matches 8 bases. The CDR3 has 15 residues. J gave up 2 bases and V 5 bases, and 6 bases lay outside the gene matches. Germline V gives CDR1 SEHNR, CDR2 FQNEAQ (reference sequence). The DNA of the CDR3 is TGTGCCAGCAGCCCCACTAGCGGAAACACAGATACGCAGTATTTT. This encodes CASSPTSGNTDTQYF.

This sequence joins TRBV28 and TRBJ2-3; weak D call: TRBD1 (6 bases). The germline gives CDR1 MDHEN, CDR2 SYDVKM. Trimming left V 4 bases short and J 6 bases short, with 17 bases between. The CDR3 contains 15 residues. The CDR3 DNA is TGTGCCAGCAGTTCCCCTCCTGGACAGAGGGATACGCAGTATTTT. Its translation: CASSSPPGQRDTQYF.

V gene TRBV5-4 combines with J gene TRBJ1-1; 7 nucleotides match TRBD1. J lost 1 base, V lost 3 bases, and 6 bases had no gene match. The CDR3 totals 15 residues. Per the germline V gene, CDR1 is SGHNT and CDR2 is YYREEE (reference sequence). CDR3 sequence: CASSSRQGRNTEAFF. CDR3 nucleotide sequence: TGTGCCAGCAGCTCAAGACAGGGCAGGAACACTGAAGCTTTCTTT.

V and J are TRBV29-1 and TRBJ2-2; TRBD1 is a possible D gene (5 bases). Deletions cut 5 bases from V and 6 bases from J, with 10 bases between. CDR1 is SQVTM and CDR2 is ANQGSEA in the germline V gene. The CDR3 covers 12 residues. In DNA, the CDR3 is TGCAGCGTTTGGCAGGGCGCCGGGGAGCTGTTTTTT. This sequence encodes CSVWQGAGELFF.

V and J are TRBV11-2 and TRBJ2-1; D call uncertain. V was trimmed by 0 bases and J by 5 bases, leaving 8 bases between them. CDR3 size: 14 residues. Germline CDR1 reads SGHAT; CDR2 reads FQNNGV. CDR3 sequence reads: CASSLEAQDNEQFF. The CDR3 DNA is TGTGCCAGCAGCTTAGAGGCCCAGGACAATGAGCAGTTCTTC.

The rearrangement uses TRBV6-5 and TRBJ2-7, with D perhaps TRBD1 (5 bases). V was shortened by 7 bases and J by 2 bases, with 12 bases between the two germline ends. Germline V gives CDR1 MNHEY, CDR2 SVGAGI. The CDR3 is 13 residues long. The CDR3 is CASKNRGAYEQYF. The CDR3 DNA reads TGTGCCAGCAAGAATAGGGGCGCCTACGAGCAGTACTTC.

V usage is TRBV27 and J usage is TRBJ2-2, with 8 nucleotides matching TRBD2. The CDR3 covers 15 residues. Germline assignment: CDR1 MNHEY and CDR2 SMNVEV (reference sequence). V shed 4 bases, J shed 4 bases, and the junction held 5 bases outside the gene matches. The CDR3 nucleotides are TGTGCCAGCAGTTCCTTAGCGGGGATCACCGGGGAGCTGTTTTTT. This sequence encodes CASSSLAGITGELFF.

The chain uses TRBV11-2 and TRBJ1-1; 9 nucleotides line up with TRBD1. The germline CDR1 and CDR2 sequences are SGHAT and FQNNGV. J was trimmed by 5 bases and V by 6 bases; bases with no gene match: 19. CDR3 length: 18 residues. The CDR3 region has the DNA TGTGCCAGCAGTCGTCTACAGGGGGCAGGGGGCGCGAGTACTGAAGCTTTCTTT. Its translation is CASSRLQGAGGASTEAFF.